This T cell receptor beta chain was sequenced during a study of shared clonotypes between healthy human individuals. Produced via immunoSEQ multiplex PCR; TCRdb's table is partial and in-frame only. Among about 2.1 million clones listed, about 94% were seen once. The naive CD8 subset, CD45RO-negative cells positively selected for CCR7, excluded terminally differentiated effector memory CD45RA+ cells. CDR1 is SEHNR, CDR2 FQNEAQ, per germline (reference sequence). The V and J ends lost 5 bases and 0 bases respectively, with 11 bases between them. This CDR3 comprises 15 residues. The TCR sequence derives from a man between 18 and 35 years old in good health. Some clones in this sample may be carry-over from other donors' samples. Sequences were obtained from naive CD8+ T cells from PBMCs. V usage is TRBV7-9 and J usage is TRBJ1-3; D call uncertain. This CDR3 reads CASSLDGISGNTIYF. The CDR3 region has the DNA TGTGCCAGCAGCCTGGACGGGATCTCTGGAAACACCATATATTTT. Full variable domain (outside the CDR3, taken from reference TRBV7-9 and TRBJ1-3): DTGVSQNPRHKITKRGQNVTFRCDPISEHNRLYWYRQTLGQGPEFLTYFQNEAQLEKSRLLSDRFSAERPKGSFSTLEIQRTEQGDSAMYLCASSLDGISGNTIYFGEGSWLTVV.